The 9 T cell receptor beta chains given below trace back to one sample, sequenced in a study of blood T cell repertoires in COVID-19. The data were produced by immunoSEQ multiplex PCR, yet TCRdb's version contains in-frame clones alone and is incomplete. The data contain approximately 220,000 clones, 85% to 90% of them seen just once; the ten biggest clones take up about 1.3%. The sample consisted of PBMCs or T cells enriched from blood (not recorded which). Receptors were obtained from a man aged 25-40 years who had recovered from COVID-19.

This clone was seen only once. The rearrangement joins TRBV29-1 to TRBJ2-7, with TRBD1 as a possible D gene (6 bases). The CDR3 totals 11 residues. Germline V CDR1 and CDR2: SQVTM, ANQGSEA. V shed 4 bases and J shed 2 bases, with 6 bases lying between them. CDR3 bases: TGCAGCGTTGGGACAGCCTACGAGCAGTACTTC. This sequence encodes CSVGTAYEQYF.

The DNA for the CDR3 is TGTGCCAGCAGCTCTAGACAGGCTCAAGAGACCCAGTACTTC. Translated: CASSSRQAQETQYF. The chain employs TRBV21-1 and TRBJ2-5; the table's TRBD1 call for D was not verified on the DNA. TRBV21-1 is a recognized pseudogene. The CDR3 consists of 14 residues.

This chain links TRBV24-1 with TRBJ2-3; TRBD2 agrees at 10 bases. Germline V gives CDR1 KGHDR, CDR2 SFDVKD. V dropped 0 bases and J dropped 7; count of bases not matched to a gene: 6. The length of the CDR3 is 16 residues. The CDR3 sequence is CATSDLQLAGRYTQYF. DNA for the CDR3: TGTGCCACCAGTGATTTGCAACTAGCGGGGAGATATACGCAGTATTTT.

The chain couples TRBV14 to TRBJ1-1; D not resolved. Per germline, CDR1 SGHDN and CDR2 FVKESK. Trimming cost V 2 bases and J 3 bases, with 7 bases left between them. The CDR3 length is 13 residues. Here the CDR3 reads CASSQFMYTEAFF. The DNA for the CDR3 is TGTGCCAGCAGCCAATTTATGTACACTGAAGCTTTCTTT.

CDR3 protein: CASSASGRARTLDTQYF. The CDR3 DNA sequence: TGTGCCAGCAGCGCTAGCGGGAGGGCCAGGACGTTAGATACGCAGTATTTT. The rearrangement uses TRBV21-1 and TRBJ2-3; whether TRBD2, the table's D call, matches the DNA was not checked. TRBV21-1 is described as a pseudogene. The CDR3 has 17 amino acids.

V and J are TRBV11-2 and TRBJ1-1, with 9 bases fitting TRBD1. The CDR3 spans 14 residues. The germline gives CDR1 SGHAT, CDR2 FQNNGV. With V trimmed by 1 base and J by 8 bases, 5 bases remained unmatched. The CDR3 DNA is TGTGCCAGCAGCTTAGGAAAGACAGGGGGAGAAGCTTTCTTT. Its protein product is CASSLGKTGGEAFF. Full variable domain (outside the CDR3, taken from reference TRBV11-2 and TRBJ1-1): EAGVAQSPRYKIIEKRQSVAFWCNPISGHATLYWYQQILGQGPKLLIQFQNNGVVDDSQLPKDRFSAERLKGVDSTLKIQPAKLEDSAVYLCASSLGKTGGEAFFGQGTRLTVV.

V gene TRBV30 combines with J gene TRBJ2-5; 9 nucleotides line up with TRBD2. CDR1 and CDR2 from the germline V gene are GTSNPN and SVGIG (reference sequence). This CDR3 contains 16 residues. The trim removed 1 base at V and 5 bases at J, leaving 11 bases unmatched. Here the CDR3 reads CAWSAMRGGFGETQYF. For the CDR3, the DNA is TGTGCCTGGAGTGCGATGCGGGGGGGATTCGGGGAGACCCAGTACTTC. The entire variable domain, with the rest obtained from reference TRBV30 and TRBJ2-5, is as follows: SQTIHQWPATLVQPVGSPLSLECTVEGTSNPNLYWYRQAAGRGLQLLFYSVGIGQISSEVPQNLSASRPQDRQFILSSKKLLLSDSGFYLCAWSAMRGGFGETQYFGPGTRLLVL.

J is TRBJ1-2 and V is TRBV14, with D unresolved. This CDR3 comprises 13 residues. Germline V gene data show CDR1 as SGHDN and CDR2 as FVKESK. V gave up 1 base and J gave up 7 bases, with 10 bases separating them. The CDR3 DNA is TGTGCCAGCAGCCAAGTCCCCAATTTTGGCTACACCTTC. It is translated as CASSQVPNFGYTF.

This rearrangement joins TRBV19 to TRBJ1-1; TRBD1 might be the D (6 bases). The CDR3 consists of 15 residues. V was clipped by 6 bases and J by 2 bases, with 16 bases between them. Germline V gene sequence: CDR1 LNHDA, CDR2 SQIVND (reference sequence). CDR3 nucleotide sequence: TGTGCCAGTAGCATACAAGGGACACCAAACACTGAAGCTTTCTTT. Amino acids: CASSIQGTPNTEAFF.